These 6 T cell receptor beta chains were all obtained from the same sample, sequenced in a study of blood T cells in healthy people across ages. Alongside a J-beta primer mix, a sample-barcoded 5' primer served in a second PCR lasting about 7 to 12 cycles. In TCRdb, the 5' RACE reads were re-called with MiXCR into one record per CDR3 protein. This table has approximately 820,000 distinct CDR3 sequences, around 43% appearing once. Specimen: blood. These receptors all come from a man aged 60 to 75 in good health.

Only a few counts were recorded for this clonotype. The DNA of the CDR3 is TGCAGTGCTCATTGGGGGACGGAGACCCAGTACTTC. This encodes CSAHWGTETQYF. The rearrangement links TRBV20-1 to TRBJ2-5; D is possibly TRBD1 or TRBD2 (5 bases each). Germline loops: CDR1 DFQATT, CDR2 SNEGSKA (reference sequence). The V and J ends lost 5 bases and 5 bases respectively, with 12 bases between them. The CDR3 consists of 12 residues.

The genes are TRBV7-8 and TRBJ1-1; D perhaps matches TRBD1 (5 bases). Germline CDR1 SGHVS, CDR2 FQNEAQ. The CDR3 spans 13 residues. The V end was cut by 2 bases, the J end by 3 bases, with 7 bases between. CDR3 region: CASSLLTDTEAFF. The CDR3 DNA reads TGTGCCAGCAGCTTATTGACAGACACTGAAGCTTTCTTT.

The chain is built from TRBV7-9 and TRBJ2-3, with a possible D match to TRBD2 (5 bases). This CDR3 has 17 amino acids. Germline CDR1 SEHNR, CDR2 FQNEAQ (reference sequence). The ends were cut back, 1 base at V and 0 bases at J, with 14 bases in the middle. CDR3 coding DNA: TGTGCCAGCAGCTTAGTCGGCTCCCCTAGCAGCACAGATACGCAGTATTTT. It yields the protein CASSLVGSPSSTDTQYF.

Turning to this clonotype: As the CDR3 is not closed by the conserved phenylalanine or tryptophan, this likely results from a read error. The gene calls are TRBV7-9 and TRBJ2-1; D is possibly TRBD1 (5 bases). The CDR3 extends over 17 amino acids. Per the germline V gene, CDR1 is SEHNR and CDR2 is FQNEAQ (reference sequence). The germline V and J ends were trimmed by 1 base and 6 bases, with 19 bases remaining between them. CDR3 region: CASSLGFSAGKGNEQFL. The CDR3 bases are TGTGCCAGCAGCTTAGGTTTTTCGGCAGGGAAAGGCAATGAGCAGTTCCTC.

The genes are TRBV2 and TRBJ2-7; 9 nucleotides match TRBD1. Germline values: CDR1 SNHLY, CDR2 FYNNEI. V dropped 5 bases and J dropped 5; count of bases not matched to a gene: 7. The CDR3 covers 14 residues. The CDR3 loop is CASSTTGGIDEQYF. As DNA, the CDR3 is TGTGCCAGCAGTACCACAGGGGGCATCGACGAGCAGTACTTC.

This clonotype was seen many times. The chain uses TRBV29-1 and TRBJ2-1; TRBD2 aligns across 7 bases. The CDR3 has 14 amino acids. Germline V gene sequence: CDR1 SQVTM, CDR2 ANQGSEA. V shed 4 bases and J 8 bases; nucleotides not matched to a gene: 11. CDR3 in amino acids: CSVAETSTLDEQFF. CDR3 DNA sequence: TGCAGCGTTGCCGAGACTAGCACATTGGATGAGCAGTTCTTC.